One sample yielded the 11 T cell receptor beta chains listed below, sequenced in a study of HIV-infected patients and healthy controls. The repertoire came from unfractionated whole blood and reflected all unsorted peripheral T cells. 500 ng RNA was reverse transcribed with alpha and beta constant-region primers. Alpha and beta chain libraries were made separately by chain-specific third strand synthesis with multiplexing indices. In TCRdb, the 5' RACE reads were re-called with MiXCR into one record per CDR3 protein. The sample consists of roughly 18,000 distinct CDR3 sequences, 9% to 10% of them appearing once. Source material: blood. The receptor source for this set is an adult in good health.

This clonotype came up many times. The chain uses TRBV10-3 and TRBJ1-1, with 9 bases fitting TRBD1. J lost 1 base, V lost 3 bases, and 3 bases had no gene match. Germline V gives CDR1 ENHRY, CDR2 SYGVKD. This CDR3 contains 15 residues. The CDR3 DNA is TGTGCCATCAGTGACGGGGACAGGGCGAACACTGAAGCTTTCTTT. Encoded protein: CAISDGDRANTEAFF.

A word on this clonotype: A clone one base away is much larger, so this may be a read error. The chain carries TRBV3-1 and TRBJ2-5, with D possibly being TRBD1 (6 bases). The CDR3 contains 16 residues. CDR1 is LGHDT and CDR2 is YNNKEL in the germline V gene (reference sequence). The CDR3 sequence: CASSPQGRVGQETKYF. Here the CDR3 DNA reads TGTGCCAGCAGCCCTCAAGGCAGGGTGGGACAAGAGACCAAGTACTTC.

Within the sample, this clonotype is medium-sized. The V call is TRBV29-1, the J call TRBJ1-1, with 7 bases fitting TRBD1. This CDR3 has 14 amino acids. CDR1 is SQVTM, CDR2 ANQGSEA, per germline. J was trimmed by 0 bases and V by 3 bases; bases with no gene match: 4. In nucleotides, the CDR3 is TGCAGCGTTGAGGGGACAGACATGAACACTGAAGCTTTCTTT. Residues: CSVEGTDMNTEAFF.

This clonotype was observed many times. The rearrangement joins TRBV7-9 to TRBJ2-3; 10 bases fit TRBD2. V lost 6 bases, J lost 5 bases, and 11 bases stayed unmatched. The CDR3 spans 16 residues. Germline-derived CDR1 and CDR2 are SEHNR and FQNEAQ (reference sequence). CDR3 amino acids: CASSPLAGPAGDTQYF. The CDR3 bases are TGTGCCAGCAGTCCACTAGCGGGACCAGCGGGAGATACGCAGTATTTT. The complete variable domain, with remaining parts taken from reference TRBV7-9 and TRBJ2-3, reads DTGVSQNPRHKITKRGQNVTFRCDPISEHNRLYWYRQTLGQGPEFLTYFQNEAQLEKSRLLSDRFSAERPKGSFSTLEIQRTEQGDSAMYLCASSPLAGPAGDTQYFGPGTRLTVL.

By sample share, this clonotype is medium-sized. The gene calls are TRBV7-9 and TRBJ2-7; 9 nucleotides match TRBD2. Germline CDR1 and CDR2: SEHNR and FQNEAQ (reference sequence). V shed 1 base, J shed 4 bases, and the junction held 8 bases outside the gene matches. The CDR3 loop spans 16 amino acids. This CDR3 is CASSLVSGLAQYEQYF. For the CDR3, the DNA is TGTGCCAGCAGCTTAGTATCAGGACTAGCGCAGTACGAGCAGTACTTC. The whole variable domain, filled in from reference TRBV7-9 and TRBJ2-7, reads DTGVSQNPRHKITKRGQNVTFRCDPISEHNRLYWYRQTLGQGPEFLTYFQNEAQLEKSRLLSDRFSAERPKGSFSTLEIQRTEQGDSAMYLCASSLVSGLAQYEQYFGPGTRLTVT.

Many counts were recorded for this clonotype. V gene TRBV15 combines with J gene TRBJ2-1; 9 nucleotides agree with TRBD1. The germline gives CDR1 LNHNV, CDR2 YYDKDF (reference sequence). The CDR3 consists of 15 residues. The ends lost 0 bases at V and 6 bases at J; junction bases unmatched: 3. CDR3 residues: CATSREDRGVNEQFF. The DNA for the CDR3 is TGTGCCACCAGCAGAGAAGACAGGGGGGTCAATGAGCAGTTCTTC.

This clonotype was detected ten times or more. The V and J genes are TRBV28 and TRBJ2-7, with 7 positions matching TRBD2. Germline CDR1 is MDHEN and CDR2 is SYDVKM. This CDR3 spans 14 amino acids. The trim removed 3 bases at V and 3 bases at J, leaving 5 bases unmatched. The CDR3 is CASSFPGLVYEQYF. In DNA, the CDR3 is TGTGCCAGCAGTTTTCCCGGACTAGTCTACGAGCAGTACTTC.

This clonotype was seen at least ten times. Mismatch with germline at one junction end may stem from a read error. This chain uses TRBV29-1 with TRBJ2-5; unclear D gene. Germline V gives CDR1 SQVTM, CDR2 ANQGSEA. The CDR3 spans 13 residues. The chain's CDR3 is CSVQEFVGETQYF. The CDR3 DNA reads as TGCAGCGTTCAAGAGTTCGTGGGAGAGACCCAGTACTTC.

This clonotype has ten or more counts. The chain links TRBV20-1 to TRBJ2-7; D is unclear. Germline CDR1 DFQATT, CDR2 SNEGSKA (reference sequence). CDR3 length equals 12 residues. Trimming cost V 5 bases and J 0 bases, with 8 bases left between them. The CDR3 sequence is CSARQNSYEQYF. The CDR3 DNA is TGCAGTGCTCGCCAGAACTCCTACGAGCAGTACTTC.

This clonotype has at least ten counts. The chain links TRBV4-1 to TRBJ2-1, with D perhaps TRBD2 (6 bases). This CDR3 region has 17 residues. Looked up from germline, CDR1 is MGHRA and CDR2 is YSYEKL. Trimming removed 0 bases from V and 4 bases from J, with 16 bases in between. CDR3 nucleotides: TGCGCCAGCAGCCAAGAGACCGGGACTGGTCCGTACAATGAGCAGTTCTTC. This gives the protein CASSQETGTGPYNEQFF.

This clonotype was picked up many times. Here the CDR3 reads CASSETSGPPRETQYF. The CDR3 bases are TGTGCCAGCAGTGAGACAAGCGGGCCCCCCCGAGAGACCCAGTACTTC. The gene calls are TRBV2 and TRBJ2-5, with a possible D match to TRBD2 (6 bases). This CDR3 is built from 16 residues. Trimming stripped 3 bases from V and 4 bases from J, with 18 bases between. CDR1 is SNHLY, CDR2 FYNNEI, per germline.